Listed here are 32 T cell receptor beta chains from one sample, sequenced in a study of OX40 agonist ivuxolimab in advanced cancers. Sequencing was performed with immunoSEQ multiplex PCR; in TCRdb, only in-frame clones are kept and a portion is missing. Among some 100,000 clones listed, just over 90% were seen once. Here the sequenced sample was CD4+ or CD8+ T cells sorted from blood, taken in a trial of the OX40 agonist ivuxolimab. These receptors all stem from an adult with an advanced solid tumor such as melanoma, head and neck, liver or kidney cancer.

The chain joins TRBV6-1 to TRBJ1-2; no firm D call. Germline V gene lookup returns CDR1 MNHNS and CDR2 SASEGT. This CDR3 contains 13 residues. V lost 2 bases and J lost 5, with 9 bases in between. The CDR3 spells CASSEISAYGYTF. For the CDR3, the DNA is TGTGCCAGCAGTGAAATCTCGGCTTATGGCTACACCTTC.

The J gene is TRBJ2-5, the V gene TRBV2, with D perhaps TRBD1 (7 bases). The J call may be mistaken, given a closer DNA end match to TRBJ2-7. The germline V gene has CDR1 SNHLY and CDR2 FYNNEI. The CDR3 extends over 14 amino acids. CDR3 in amino acids: CASRVRGVRYEQYF. Written as DNA, the CDR3 is TGTGCCAGCAGGGTCAGGGGGGTTCGTTACGAGCAGTACTTC.

The chain has TRBV19 and TRBJ2-1; 7 nucleotides match TRBD1. With V trimmed by 11 bases and J by 5 bases, 18 bases remained unmatched. This CDR3 has 16 amino acids. Looked up from germline, CDR1 is LNHDA and CDR2 is SQIVND (reference sequence). The CDR3 region is CAEDSTGTADNNEQFF. CDR3 coding DNA: TGTGCCGAGGATTCCACCGGGACAGCAGACAACAATGAGCAGTTCTTC.

The chain employs TRBV9 and TRBJ2-3, with 8 nucleotides matching TRBD1. Trimming removed 4 bases from V and 2 bases from J; junction bases left unmatched: 9. CDR3 length: 16 residues. Germline V gene sequence: CDR1 SGDLS, CDR2 YYNGEE. CDR3 nucleotide sequence: TGTGCCAGCAGCTCCCGGAGGGGACAGGTCACAGATACGCAGTATTTT. Translation gives CASSSRRGQVTDTQYF.

This sequence joins TRBV2 and TRBJ2-7, with 8 nucleotides matching TRBD1. The CDR3 is 16 residues long. The germline CDR1 and CDR2 sequences are SNHLY and FYNNEI. The J segment lost 5 bases and the V segment lost 5 bases, leaving 14 bases of the junction unmatched. The CDR3 loop is CASSNLPGGFDHEQYF. CDR3 DNA sequence: TGTGCCAGCAGTAACCTCCCAGGGGGCTTCGACCACGAGCAGTACTTC.

The V gene is TRBV7-3, the J gene TRBJ2-1; the match to TRBD2 covers 10 bases. CDR3 size: 15 residues. Germline V CDR1 and CDR2: SGHTA, FQGTGA. Unmatched junction bases numbered 6, after V lost 5 bases and J lost 5 bases. The CDR3 protein is CASSDLAGVNNEQFF. Here the CDR3 DNA reads TGTGCCAGCAGCGACCTAGCGGGAGTGAACAATGAGCAGTTCTTC.

V and J are TRBV11-2 and TRBJ2-7, with unresolved D. CDR1 is SGHAT and CDR2 is FQNNGV in the germline V gene. V lost 1 base, J lost 3 bases, and 13 bases lay in between. The CDR3 consists of 15 residues. CDR3 residues: CASSLGVSTVYEQYF. The CDR3 DNA reads TGTGCCAGCAGCTTAGGGGTCTCAACAGTCTACGAGCAGTACTTC.

The chain recombines TRBV18 with TRBJ2-7; 7 nucleotides match TRBD1. This CDR3 contains 17 residues. Per germline, CDR1 KGHSH and CDR2 LQKENI. J was trimmed by 7 bases and V by 2 bases; bases with no gene match: 17. DNA for the CDR3: TGTGCCAGCTCACCAGGGGAAGATCAGGGGGAGTTAAGTGAGCAGTACTTC. Protein product: CASSPGEDQGELSEQYF.

This chain connects TRBV9 to TRBJ2-7; 9 bases align to TRBD1. V lost 2 bases, J lost 6 bases, and 9 bases stayed unmatched. The germline V gene has CDR1 SGDLS and CDR2 YYNGEE. This CDR3 has 15 residues. The CDR3 loop is CASSVAGTGPREQYF. CDR3 DNA sequence: TGTGCCAGCAGCGTCGCCGGGACAGGGCCGCGCGAGCAGTACTTC.

The chain uses TRBV28 and TRBJ2-7, with 11 bases identical to TRBD2. Germline CDR1 MDHEN, CDR2 SYDVKM. The CDR3 runs to 16 residues. Trimming cost V 2 bases and J 5 bases; bases outside gene matches: 8. The CDR3 bases are TGTGCCAGCAGTTTACTTAGACTAGCGGGAACCAACGAGCAGTACTTC. Translating gives CASSLLRLAGTNEQYF. Based on the CDR3 plus reference TRBV28 and TRBJ2-7, the full variable domain is DVKVTQSSRYLVKRTGEKVFLECVQDMDHENMFWYRQDPGLGLRLIYFSYDVKMKEKGDIPEGYSVSREKKERFSLILESASTNQTSMYLCASSLLRLAGTNEQYFGPGTRLTVT.

V and J are TRBV6-1 and TRBJ2-7; 9 bases fit TRBD2. The length of the CDR3 is 14 residues. From germline, CDR1 is MNHNS and CDR2 SASEGT. Trimming cost V 9 bases and J 2 bases; bases outside gene matches: 8. CDR3 loop: CASSSGSSAYEQYF. In DNA form, the CDR3 reads TGTGCCAGTAGTAGCGGGAGTTCGGCCTACGAGCAGTACTTC.

The J gene is TRBJ2-1, the V gene TRBV5-1, with TRBD1 as a possible D gene (6 bases). CDR3 size: 14 residues. V lost 0 bases and J 5 bases, leaving 9 bases between the germline ends. Germline values: CDR1 SGHRS, CDR2 YFSETQ. The CDR3 region is CASSLGQADNEQFF. The CDR3 nucleotides read TGCGCCAGCAGCTTGGGACAGGCGGACAATGAGCAGTTCTTC. The variable domain in full, completed from reference TRBV5-1 and TRBJ2-1, reads KAGVTQTPRYLIKTRGQQVTLSCSPISGHRSVSWYQQTPGQGLQFLFEYFSETQRNKGNFPGRFSGRQFSNSRSEMNVSTLELGDSALYLCASSLGQADNEQFFGPGTRLTVL.

The V and J genes are TRBV5-1 and TRBJ2-7; D could derive from TRBD1 or TRBD2 (5 bases each). Germline assignment: CDR1 SGHRS and CDR2 YFSETQ. Trimming removed 0 bases from V and 3 bases from J, with 7 bases in between. This CDR3 region has 13 residues. In DNA form, the CDR3 reads TGCGCCAGCAGCTTGGGGGACCTCTACGAGCAGTACTTC. Protein sequence: CASSLGDLYEQYF.

This chain uses TRBV11-2 with TRBJ2-7; D uncertain. CDR1 is SGHAT and CDR2 is FQNNGV in the germline V gene. V was pared by 2 bases and J by 3 bases, with 5 bases between. CDR3 length equals 12 residues. CDR3 sequence: CASSLSGYEQYF. The CDR3 bases are TGTGCCAGCAGCTTAAGTGGCTACGAGCAGTACTTC.

This chain connects TRBV7-9 to TRBJ1-2; no firm D call. Trimming cost V 5 bases and J 2 bases, with 15 bases left between them. Germline V lookup: CDR1 SEHNR, CDR2 FQNEAQ (reference sequence). The CDR3 contains 15 residues. The CDR3 nucleotides read TGTGCCAGCAGCGCATCGGTCGCCGCCAACTATGGCTACACCTTC. This sequence encodes CASSASVAANYGYTF.

The V gene is TRBV7-9, the J gene TRBJ2-3; D is possibly TRBD1 (6 bases). The CDR3 spans 14 residues. Trimming removed 7 bases from V and 2 bases from J, with 13 bases in between. Looked up from germline, CDR1 is SEHNR and CDR2 is FQNEAQ (reference sequence). The CDR3 DNA follows: TGTGCCAGCACCATCGGACAGAACACAGATACGCAGTATTTT. Translating it yields CASTIGQNTDTQYF.

This chain connects TRBV7-8 to TRBJ2-3; no definite D call. The V and J ends lost 0 bases and 5 bases respectively, with 0 bases between them. Germline V gene data show CDR1 as SGHVS and CDR2 as FQNEAQ. The CDR3 contains 11 residues. CDR3 amino acids: CASSLADTQYF. The CDR3 DNA is TGTGCCAGCAGCTTAGCAGATACGCAGTATTTT.

The genes are TRBV4-3 and TRBJ2-3, with 9 positions matching TRBD2. Germline CDR1 LGHNA, CDR2 YSLEER. The ends lost 0 bases at V and 2 bases at J; junction bases unmatched: 3. CDR3 length: 16 amino acids. The CDR3 sequence is CASSQDPSGITDTQYF. For the CDR3, the DNA is TGCGCCAGCAGCCAAGACCCTAGCGGGATCACAGATACGCAGTATTTT.

This chain joins TRBV28 and TRBJ2-3; unclear D gene. The CDR3 totals 15 residues. With 5 bases removed from V and 0 bases from J, the gap between germline ends came to 12 bases. CDR1 and CDR2 (germline): MDHEN, SYDVKM. The CDR3: CASSAPRISTDTQYF. CDR3 coding DNA: TGTGCCAGCAGTGCCCCCCGCATTAGCACAGATACGCAGTATTTT.

The chain employs TRBV28 and TRBJ2-7, with D perhaps TRBD1 (7 bases). The CDR3 has 14 amino acids. CDR1 is MDHEN, CDR2 SYDVKM, per germline. The V and J ends lost 3 bases and 0 bases respectively, with 9 bases between them. The chain's CDR3 is CASSFQGGSYEQYF. The CDR3 nucleotides read TGTGCCAGCAGTTTCCAGGGGGGCTCCTACGAGCAGTACTTC.

V is TRBV10-3 and J is TRBJ2-3; 12 positions match TRBD2. Germline trimming cut 6 bases from V and 0 bases from J; bases unmatched to any gene: 1. The CDR3 consists of 15 residues. Germline loops: CDR1 ENHRY, CDR2 SYGVKD. CDR3 coding DNA: TGTGCCATCAGCGGGACTAGCGGGAGCACAGATACGCAGTATTTT. Amino acid sequence: CAISGTSGSTDTQYF.

CDR3: CSASNADTQYF. The CDR3 DNA is TGCAGTGCTAGCAACGCAGATACGCAGTATTTT. The chain has TRBV20-1 and TRBJ2-3; unclear D gene. Trimming took off 3 bases at V and 4 bases at J, with 5 bases between the two ends. The CDR3 spans 11 residues. Germline CDR1 is DFQATT and CDR2 is SNEGSKA (reference sequence).

The chain links TRBV5-6 to TRBJ2-5; 7 positions match TRBD2. The CDR3 runs to 16 residues. J was trimmed by 4 bases and V by 0 bases; bases with no gene match: 9. Germline CDR1 SGHDT, CDR2 YYEEEE. The CDR3 coding sequence is TGTGCCAGCAGCTTGGTAGAGGGAGGGCCGGGAGAGACCCAGTACTTC. It yields the protein CASSLVEGGPGETQYF.

The chain couples TRBV14 to TRBJ2-1; unclear D gene. The germline CDR1 and CDR2 sequences are SGHDN and FVKESK. This CDR3 region has 13 residues. V gave up 0 bases and J gave up 7 bases, with 7 bases separating them. CDR3 protein: CASSQDWWNEQFF. The CDR3, as DNA: TGTGCCAGCAGCCAAGATTGGTGGAATGAGCAGTTCTTC. The full variable domain, completed using reference TRBV14 and TRBJ2-1, is EAGVTQFPSHSVIEKGQTVTLRCDPISGHDNLYWYRRVMGKEIKFLLHFVKESKQDESGMPNNRFLAERTGGTYSTLKVQPAELEDSGVYFCASSQDWWNEQFFGPGTRLTVL.

This chain uses TRBV7-2 with TRBJ2-1; 9 nucleotides match TRBD2. After removal of 5 bases from V and 2 bases from J, the junction contained 7 bases not matched to a gene. The CDR3 has 16 residues. Per the germline V gene, CDR1 is SGHTA and CDR2 is FQGNSA. The CDR3 DNA is TGTGCCAGCAGCCCGCCGGGACTAGCTCCCTACAATGAGCAGTTCTTC. Amino acid sequence: CASSPPGLAPYNEQFF.

This chain connects TRBV28 to TRBJ2-5; no definite D call. The CDR3 sequence is 17 residues long. Germline values: CDR1 MDHEN, CDR2 SYDVKM. V gave up 3 bases and J gave up 1 base, with 18 bases separating them. For the CDR3, the DNA is TGTGCCAGCAGTTTGAACCCCCTTGTCAGTTCCCAAGAGACCCAGTACTTC. This sequence encodes CASSLNPLVSSQETQYF.

The CDR3 here is CASSLPGHQNWYF. Here the CDR3 DNA reads TGTGCCAGCAGCCTCCCGGGACACCAAAATTGGTACTTC. This rearrangement joins TRBV7-2 to TRBJ2-7; TRBD1 might be the D (6 bases). Between the trimmed V and J ends, which lost 5 bases and 12 bases, there was a span of 20 bases. Looked up from germline, CDR1 is SGHTA and CDR2 is FQGNSA. This CDR3 has 13 residues.

The chain has TRBV27 and TRBJ2-7; D possibly corresponds to TRBD2 (7 bases). The CDR3 spans 18 residues. Germline V gives CDR1 MNHEY, CDR2 SMNVEV (reference sequence). Trimming left V 3 bases short and J 0 bases short, with 21 bases between. CDR3 sequence (DNA): TGTGCCAGCAGTTTTGGGGGTGGTGTCGGGGGGCACTCCTACGAGCAGTACTTC. It encodes CASSFGGGVGGHSYEQYF.

This chain connects TRBV5-4 to TRBJ1-1; no definite D call. The CDR3 is 13 amino acids. V lost 1 base, J lost 6 bases, and 10 bases lay in between. Germline CDR1 SGHNT, CDR2 YYREEE (reference sequence). The CDR3 spells CASSLTTPPEAFF. CDR3 nucleotides: TGTGCCAGCAGCTTGACCACACCCCCTGAAGCTTTCTTT.

V gene TRBV15 combines with J gene TRBJ1-6; 9 bases match TRBD1. V was pared by 0 bases and J by 5 bases, with 5 bases of the junction left unmatched. The CDR3 spans 17 residues. Germline values: CDR1 LNHNV, CDR2 YYDKDF (reference sequence). The CDR3 region has the DNA TGTGCCACCAGCAGAGAAGCCGACAGGGGGAATAATTCACCCCTCCACTTT. Its protein is CATSREADRGNNSPLHF.

V usage is TRBV9 and J usage is TRBJ2-1; 8 bases line up with TRBD2. Germline CDR1 SGDLS, CDR2 YYNGEE. The CDR3 spans 14 residues. With V trimmed by 0 bases and J by 6 bases, 2 bases remained unmatched. The CDR3 here is CASSVVGTSNEQFF. The CDR3 region has the DNA TGTGCCAGCAGCGTAGTCGGGACTAGCAATGAGCAGTTCTTC.

The rearrangement uses TRBV5-1 and TRBJ2-2, with 8 bases fitting TRBD1. Germline-derived CDR1 and CDR2 are SGHRS and YFSETQ. V dropped 2 bases and J dropped 6; count of bases not matched to a gene: 6. The CDR3 is 15 residues long. This CDR3 is CASSFLDRAAGELFF. The CDR3 DNA reads TGCGCCAGCAGCTTCCTGGACAGGGCGGCCGGGGAGCTGTTTTTT.